These 11 T cell receptor beta chains were all obtained from the same sample, sequenced in a study of cytomegalovirus exposure and HLA in healthy donors. Sequencing used immunoSEQ multiplex PCR; TCRdb keeps in-frame clones, though not all of them. The sample yields about 200,000 clones, approximately 80% seen once. The sequencing sample was made of PBMCs. These receptors all stem from a woman aged 25 to 45 in good health and CMV-seropositive.

This rearrangement joins TRBV9 to TRBJ2-6; 8 bases agree with TRBD2. V trimming: 3 bases; J trimming: 2 bases; junction bases outside the gene matches: 1. The CDR3 length is 15 residues. Germline V gene lookup returns CDR1 SGDLS and CDR2 YYNGEE. The CDR3 bases are TGTGCCAGCAGCGAAGCGGGAGCTGGGGCCAACGTCCTGACTTTC. Protein sequence: CASSEAGAGANVLTF.

The CDR3 here is CASSFGQGAQTQYF. CDR3 nucleotides: TGTGCCAGCAGCTTTGGGCAGGGTGCGCAGACCCAGTACTTC. V gene TRBV11-3 combines with J gene TRBJ2-5; weak D call: TRBD1 (5 bases). The germline gives CDR1 SGHNT, CDR2 YENEEA. V lost 3 bases, J lost 6 bases, and 14 bases lay in between. This CDR3 is 14 amino acids long.

The chain has TRBV19 and TRBJ1-1, with TRBD1 as a possible D gene (5 bases). CDR1 and CDR2 (germline): LNHDA, SQIVND (reference sequence). V dropped 5 bases and J dropped 3 bases, with 10 bases sitting between them. The CDR3 has 13 residues. The CDR3 DNA sequence: TGTGCCAGTAGTCACACAGGAGACACTGAAGCTTTCTTT. Translating gives CASSHTGDTEAFF.

This rearrangement joins TRBV4-1 to TRBJ2-3; D is ambiguous. V was cut by 1 base and J by 0 bases, with 5 bases left in between. The CDR3 totals 14 residues. Germline values: CDR1 MGHRA, CDR2 YSYEKL. The CDR3 loop is CASSQAISTDTQYF. The CDR3 DNA sequence: TGCGCCAGCAGCCAAGCCATTAGCACAGATACGCAGTATTTT.

The chain uses TRBV11-3 and TRBJ1-1; D gene ambiguous. Trimming removed 6 bases from V and 5 bases from J, with 19 bases in between. CDR3 length equals 15 residues. CDR1 SGHNT and CDR2 YENEEA come from the germline V gene. The CDR3 DNA is TGTGCCAGCAGTCCCGACGGGGAAGAGAGGACTGAAGCTTTCTTT. Residues: CASSPDGEERTEAFF.

J is TRBJ2-7 and V is TRBV7-2; the D is unclear. The CDR3 runs 13 residues. CDR1 SGHTA and CDR2 FQGNSA come from the germline V gene. The ends were cut back, 3 bases at V and 4 bases at J, with 10 bases in the middle. The CDR3 DNA reads as TGTGCCAGCAGCTTGCAGCAGAGGTACGAGCAGTACTTC. It specifies CASSLQQRYEQYF.

The CDR3 sequence is CASSVGSSYEQYF. In DNA form, the CDR3 reads TGTGCCAGCAGCGTAGGGAGTTCCTACGAGCAGTACTTC. The chain links TRBV9 to TRBJ2-7; D is uncertain. V was shortened by 0 bases and J by 1 base, with 5 bases between the two germline ends. The CDR3 sequence is 13 residues long. CDR1 is SGDLS, CDR2 YYNGEE, per germline.

Concerning this clone itself: The junction departs from germline at one end; a sequencing error may be responsible. Here the CDR3 DNA reads TGTGCCAGCAGTTACTCGCGCACAGAAGTAAAATTC. Amino acids: CASSYSRTEVKF. The V call is TRBV6-5, the J call TRBJ2-7, with D unclear. The CDR3 extends over 12 amino acids. CDR1 is MNHEY and CDR2 is SVGAGI in the germline V gene.

The chain carries TRBV6-6 and TRBJ2-6, with D maybe TRBD1 (6 bases). V lost 5 bases to trimming and J lost 2 bases, with 10 bases between them. Germline lookup yields CDR1 MNHNY and CDR2 SVGAGI (reference sequence). The CDR3 consists of 15 residues. As DNA, the CDR3 is TGTGCCAGCAGTCCCACAGGGACTGGGGCCAACGTCCTGACTTTC. Encoded protein: CASSPTGTGANVLTF.

The V gene is TRBV27, the J gene TRBJ2-7; weak D call: TRBD1 (6 bases). The V gene lost 4 bases and the J gene lost 2 bases, with 12 bases spanning the gap. Germline lookup yields CDR1 MNHEY and CDR2 SMNVEV (reference sequence). CDR3 length: 14 amino acids. CDR3 region: CASSSRGLTYEQYF. The DNA for the CDR3 is TGTGCCAGCAGTTCCAGGGGTCTCACCTACGAGCAGTACTTC.

This clone was seen a single time. The V gene is TRBV15, the J gene TRBJ1-4; 9 positions agree with TRBD1. The CDR3 spans 16 residues. With 3 bases clipped from V and 3 bases from J, the junction kept 5 bases outside the gene matches. Germline V CDR1 and CDR2: LNHNV, YYDKDF (reference sequence). The CDR3 DNA follows: TGTGCCACCAGCAGCGGACAGGGGTGGGCTAATGAAAAACTGTTTTTT. As protein: CATSSGQGWANEKLFF.